The 32 T cell receptor beta chains presented below share a single source sample, sequenced in a study of blood T cell repertoires in COVID-19. Assay: immunoSEQ multiplex PCR; the TCRdb copy retains only in-frame clones and omits some. The profile shows 77,000 or so clones, about 80% of them singletons. What was sequenced was peripheral blood. Every receptor here comes from a young man with COVID-19, enrolled during active disease.

The rearrangement links TRBV7-2 to TRBJ2-5; possibly TRBD2 for D (6 bases). Trimming stripped 1 base from V and 2 bases from J, with 11 bases between. Germline assignment: CDR1 SGHTA and CDR2 FQGNSA. The CDR3 has 15 amino acids. CDR3 loop: CASSLVGTQQETQYF. The DNA of the CDR3 is TGTGCCAGCAGCTTAGTCGGGACTCAACAAGAGACCCAGTACTTC.

V gene TRBV19 combines with J gene TRBJ1-1; TRBD1 might be the D (5 bases). This CDR3 comprises 14 residues. The V gene lost 7 bases and the J gene lost 1 base, with 13 bases spanning the gap. Looked up from germline, CDR1 is LNHDA and CDR2 is SQIVND (reference sequence). The CDR3 protein is CASKWGEGNTEAFF. The DNA of the CDR3 is TGTGCCAGTAAGTGGGGGGAGGGGAACACTGAAGCTTTCTTT.

CDR3: CSARTVDTQYF. Here the CDR3 DNA reads TGCAGTGCTAGGACAGTGGATACGCAGTATTTT. The rearrangement uses TRBV20-1 and TRBJ2-3; TRBD1 is a possible D gene (5 bases). CDR3 size: 11 residues. Germline V lookup: CDR1 DFQATT, CDR2 SNEGSKA (reference sequence). V lost 3 bases and J lost 6, with 7 bases in between.

A few counts support this clone. V and J are TRBV18 and TRBJ1-2; the match to TRBD1 covers 7 bases. Germline V lookup: CDR1 KGHSH, CDR2 LQKENI. Trimming took 5 bases from V and 10 from J; bases not matched to a gene: 13. The CDR3 is 14 amino acids. The CDR3 here is CASSTDRTGYDYTF. The CDR3 DNA reads TGTGCCAGCTCAACCGACAGGACAGGATACGACTACACCTTC.

This rearrangement joins TRBV6-2 or TRBV6-3 to TRBJ2-1; the match to TRBD1 covers 7 bases. The germline gives CDR1 MNHEY, CDR2 SVGEGT. Trimming cost V 4 bases and J 0 bases; bases outside gene matches: 0. CDR3 length: 14 amino acids. CDR3 region: CASSWDSSYNEQFF. The CDR3, as DNA: TGTGCCAGCAGTTGGGACAGCTCCTACAATGAGCAGTTCTTC.

The chain is built from TRBV19 and TRBJ2-7; 11 bases agree with TRBD2. This CDR3 is built from 13 residues. Germline CDR1 and CDR2: LNHDA and SQIVND (reference sequence). V gave up 5 bases and J gave up 7 bases; unmatched junction bases: 4. This chain's CDR3 is CASSLAGGLEQYF. CDR3 in DNA: TGTGCCAGTAGTCTAGCGGGAGGATTAGAGCAGTACTTC. The whole variable domain, filled in from reference TRBV19 and TRBJ2-7, reads DGGITQSPKYLFRKEGQNVTLSCEQNLNHDAMYWYRQDPGQGLRLIYYSQIVNDFQKGDIAEGYSVSREKKESFPLTVTSAQKNPTAFYLCASSLAGGLEQYFGPGTRLTVT.

The chain's CDR3 is CASSLDRTNSPLHF. The DNA for the CDR3 is TGTGCCAGCTCCCTGGACAGGACCAATTCACCCCTCCACTTT. This chain connects TRBV18 to TRBJ1-6, with 7 bases identical to TRBD1. With 6 bases clipped from V and 7 bases from J, the junction kept 6 bases outside the gene matches. Germline CDR1 reads KGHSH; CDR2 reads LQKENI. The CDR3 is 14 amino acids.

V usage is TRBV18 and J usage is TRBJ1-1; no clear D gene. The CDR3 covers 12 residues. The ends were cut back, 2 bases at V and 11 bases at J, with 12 bases in the middle. Germline loops: CDR1 KGHSH, CDR2 LQKENI. The CDR3 region is CASSPNEDRAFF. CDR3 nucleotides: TGTGCCAGCTCACCAAATGAGGATCGGGCTTTCTTT.

The CDR3 sequence is CASSLSGGGQPQHF. The CDR3 DNA reads as TGTGCCAGCAGTTTATCGGGGGGGGGTCAGCCCCAGCATTTT. This chain uses TRBV28 with TRBJ1-5, with a possible D match to TRBD1 (5 bases). Between the trimmed V and J ends, which lost 1 base and 6 bases, there was a span of 10 bases. Germline V gene lookup returns CDR1 MDHEN and CDR2 SYDVKM. The CDR3 consists of 14 residues.

This chain uses TRBV3-1 (or the pseudogene TRBV3-2) with TRBJ2-3; 7 bases match TRBD2. V was clipped by 4 bases and J by 4 bases; unmatched bases: 8. Germline V gene sequence: CDR1 LGHDT, CDR2 YNNKEL (reference sequence). The CDR3 sequence is 15 residues long. The CDR3 nucleotides are TGTGCCAGCAGCCCCGGGGGGAGAAGGGCAGATACGCAGTATTTT. Translating gives CASSPGGRRADTQYF.

CDR3 in amino acids: CASSAGVGARGYTF. The CDR3 DNA follows: TGTGCCAGCAGCGCCGGCGTGGGGGCTCGAGGCTACACCTTC. The chain carries TRBV3-1 (or the pseudogene TRBV3-2) and TRBJ1-2; possibly TRBD1 for D (6 bases). V lost 5 bases, J lost 8 bases, and 18 bases lay in between. This CDR3 spans 14 amino acids. From germline, CDR1 is LGHDT and CDR2 YNNKEL (reference sequence).

The chain is built from TRBV18 and TRBJ2-1, with D possibly matching TRBD2 (5 bases). The ends were cut back, 3 bases at V and 9 bases at J, with 15 bases in the middle. CDR3 length: 14 residues. Germline V gene lookup returns CDR1 KGHSH and CDR2 LQKENI. CDR3 nucleotide sequence: TGTGCCAGCTCACCGGGTCTTACGGGGAGTGAGCAGTTCTTC. Translating gives CASSPGLTGSEQFF.

The rearrangement joins TRBV4-3 to TRBJ2-1, with D tentatively TRBD2 (7 bases). Per the germline V gene, CDR1 is LGHNA and CDR2 is YSLEER. With 0 bases removed from V and 9 bases from J, the gap between germline ends came to 18 bases. CDR3 length equals 16 residues. For the CDR3, the DNA is TGCGCCAGCAGCCAAGAAGAGGGGGGCGGGAGCGGTGAGCAGTTCTTC. It specifies CASSQEEGGGSGEQFF.

This chain connects TRBV27 to TRBJ1-1; D is uncertain. CDR1 and CDR2 (germline): MNHEY, SMNVEV (reference sequence). The CDR3 is made up of 13 amino acids. Trimming took off 3 bases at V and 7 bases at J, with 12 bases between the two ends. The CDR3 sequence: CASSFMAGLEAFF. The CDR3 bases are TGTGCCAGCAGTTTTATGGCAGGTCTTGAAGCTTTCTTT.

This chain joins TRBV6-1 and TRBJ1-1, with TRBD1 matching 8 bases. In germline, CDR1 is MNHNS, CDR2 SASEGT. V gave up 4 bases and J gave up 4 bases; unmatched junction bases: 11. This CDR3 spans 16 amino acids. CDR3 protein: CASSGPGQGGFTEAFF. The CDR3 nucleotides are TGTGCCAGCAGTGGACCCGGACAGGGTGGTTTCACTGAAGCTTTCTTT.

This clone was seen once. The chain joins TRBV10-1 to TRBJ2-1; 10 bases are a match to TRBD2. This CDR3 contains 15 residues. The J segment lost 8 bases and the V segment lost 6 bases, leaving 10 bases of the junction unmatched. Germline V lookup: CDR1 WNHNN, CDR2 SYGVQD (reference sequence). In DNA form, the CDR3 reads TGCGCCAGCAGCCAGGGACTAGCGTCCATCTATGAGCAGTTCTTC. Protein: CASSQGLASIYEQFF.

The genes are TRBV7-9 and TRBJ1-1; 8 bases fit TRBD1. This CDR3 has 15 amino acids. CDR1 SEHNR and CDR2 FQNEAQ come from the germline V gene (reference sequence). V shed 5 bases and J 3 bases; nucleotides not matched to a gene: 8. The chain's CDR3 is CASSRDRLRDTEAFF. The CDR3 DNA reads TGTGCCAGCAGCCGGGACAGGCTAAGGGACACTGAAGCTTTCTTT.

The chain recombines TRBV11-2 with TRBJ2-5; 7 bases are a match to TRBD2. J was trimmed by 3 bases and V by 5 bases; bases with no gene match: 3. The germline CDR1 and CDR2 sequences are SGHAT and FQNNGV. The CDR3 sequence is 13 residues long. The CDR3 DNA sequence: TGTGCCAGCAGCCCGGGGACTAAAGAGACCCAGTACTTC. Translated: CASSPGTKETQYF. Variable domain in full (rest from reference TRBV11-2 and TRBJ2-5): EAGVAQSPRYKIIEKRQSVAFWCNPISGHATLYWYQQILGQGPKLLIQFQNNGVVDDSQLPKDRFSAERLKGVDSTLKIQPAKLEDSAVYLCASSPGTKETQYFGPGTRLLVL.

There are a few counts of this clone. The chain is built from TRBV6-5 and TRBJ2-2; maybe TRBD1 (5 bases). The CDR3 totals 14 residues. Trimming removed 3 bases at V and 3 bases at J, with 8 bases between. In germline, CDR1 is MNHEY, CDR2 SVGAGI. The CDR3 loop is CASSYQTDTGELFF. The CDR3 DNA is TGTGCCAGCAGTTATCAGACAGACACCGGGGAGCTGTTTTTT.

CDR3 protein: CASSQVSGLVQYF. In nucleotides, the CDR3 is TGTGCCAGCAGCCAAGTTAGCGGGTTGGTGCAGTACTTC. The chain employs TRBV3-1 (or the pseudogene TRBV3-2) and TRBJ2-7; 7 bases line up with TRBD2. The CDR3 is made up of 13 amino acids. The germline gives CDR1 LGHDT, CDR2 YNNKEL (reference sequence). V shed 1 base and J 9 bases; nucleotides not matched to a gene: 6.

In DNA form, the CDR3 reads TGTGCCAGCAGTGCGGGTTTAGGCGGGGAGCTGTTTTTT. This sequence encodes CASSAGLGGELFF. The chain is built from TRBV2 and TRBJ2-2; D uncertain. Germline V gives CDR1 SNHLY, CDR2 FYNNEI. The CDR3 runs 13 residues. V was pared by 4 bases and J by 7 bases, with 10 bases between.

This chain uses TRBV10-1 with TRBJ2-2; D is uncertain. Trimming removed 7 bases at V and 6 bases at J, with 12 bases between. Looked up from germline, CDR1 is WNHNN and CDR2 is SYGVQD (reference sequence). This CDR3 has 13 residues. CDR3 coding DNA: TGCGCCAGCACCGGAGTAGAATCCGGGGAGCTGTTTTTT. Amino acid sequence: CASTGVESGELFF.

The J gene is TRBJ1-1, the V gene TRBV12-3 or TRBV12-4; D gene uncertain. The CDR3 runs to 11 residues. Trimming removed 3 bases at V and 3 bases at J, with 2 bases between. The CDR3 nucleotides read TGTGCCAGCAGTTTCGACACTGAAGCTTTCTTT. Amino acids: CASSFDTEAFF.

V and J are TRBV28 and TRBJ1-2; D is perhaps TRBD1 (6 bases). The CDR3 contains 11 residues. Germline values: CDR1 MDHEN, CDR2 SYDVKM. Trimming pared 6 bases from V and 6 bases from J, leaving 8 bases between. The CDR3 region is CASSGTNGYTF. The DNA for the CDR3 is TGTGCCAGCAGCGGGACAAATGGCTACACCTTC.

By share of the sample, this clone is medium-sized. This rearrangement joins TRBV4-3 to TRBJ1-5; D gene uncertain. Per the germline V gene, CDR1 is LGHNA and CDR2 is YSLEER. V shed 0 bases and J shed 6 bases, with 9 bases lying between them. There are 14 residues in the CDR3. The CDR3: CASSQDIEGQPQHF. The CDR3 DNA reads TGCGCCAGCAGCCAAGATATCGAGGGTCAGCCCCAGCATTTT.

This clone appeared a single time. The rearrangement uses TRBV6-1 and TRBJ1-2, with 7 bases matching TRBD1. This CDR3 has 14 residues. Germline CDR1 is MNHNS and CDR2 is SASEGT. The ends lost 6 bases at V and 2 bases at J; junction bases unmatched: 6. The chain's CDR3 is CASSPGTANYGYTF. The CDR3 DNA is TGTGCCAGCAGCCCGGGGACAGCCAACTATGGCTACACCTTC.

This clone was observed a handful of times. The rearrangement joins TRBV5-6 to TRBJ2-3; 8 bases fit TRBD2. Germline loops: CDR1 SGHDT, CDR2 YYEEEE. V gave up 3 bases and J gave up 0 bases; unmatched junction bases: 6. CDR3 length equals 16 residues. In DNA form, the CDR3 reads TGTGCCAGCAGCTGGAGGGCTAGCGGGAGCACAGATACGCAGTATTTT. Residues: CASSWRASGSTDTQYF.

The CDR3 loop is CASSPITEAFF. For the CDR3, the DNA is TGTGCCAGCAGTCCCATCACTGAAGCTTTCTTT. The chain joins TRBV7-2 to TRBJ1-1; no reliable D call. V shed 6 bases and J shed 4 bases, with 6 bases lying between them. Germline V gene sequence: CDR1 SGHTA, CDR2 FQGNSA. CDR3 size: 11 residues.

The J gene is TRBJ2-7, the V gene TRBV5-4; 12 bases line up with TRBD2. The J segment lost 5 bases and the V segment lost 6 bases, leaving 6 bases of the junction unmatched. The CDR3 loop spans 14 amino acids. CDR1 is SGHNT, CDR2 YYREEE, per germline (reference sequence). CDR3 DNA sequence: TGTGCCAGCACCGCGACTAGCGGGAGTCACGAGCAGTACTTC. Its protein is CASTATSGSHEQYF.

This CDR3 is CSAWTRSEQFF. The CDR3, as DNA: TGCAGTGCTTGGACTAGGTCTGAGCAGTTCTTC. The genes are TRBV20-1 and TRBJ2-1, with 7 bases aligning to TRBD2. Losses at the gene ends were 5 bases for V and 9 bases for J; bases not matched to a gene: 4. Germline CDR1 is DFQATT and CDR2 is SNEGSKA (reference sequence). The CDR3 spans 11 residues.

There are a few counts of this clone. The rearrangement joins TRBV28 to TRBJ1-2; D possibly corresponds to TRBD1 (5 bases). The CDR3 extends over 12 amino acids. The germline V gene has CDR1 MDHEN and CDR2 SYDVKM. Trimming took 8 bases from V and 5 from J, leaving 12 bases between them. The CDR3 spells CASGGLLYGYTF. The CDR3, as DNA: TGTGCCAGCGGGGGACTTCTTTATGGCTACACCTTC.

This clone came up once. J is TRBJ2-1 and V is TRBV3-1 (or the pseudogene TRBV3-2); the D gene is possibly TRBD2 (6 bases). Germline V lookup: CDR1 LGHDT, CDR2 YNNKEL (reference sequence). The V and J ends lost 4 bases and 6 bases respectively, with 7 bases between them. The CDR3 extends over 12 amino acids. The CDR3 sequence: CASSLGGNEQFF. DNA of the CDR3: TGTGCCAGCAGCCTGGGGGGCAATGAGCAGTTCTTC.